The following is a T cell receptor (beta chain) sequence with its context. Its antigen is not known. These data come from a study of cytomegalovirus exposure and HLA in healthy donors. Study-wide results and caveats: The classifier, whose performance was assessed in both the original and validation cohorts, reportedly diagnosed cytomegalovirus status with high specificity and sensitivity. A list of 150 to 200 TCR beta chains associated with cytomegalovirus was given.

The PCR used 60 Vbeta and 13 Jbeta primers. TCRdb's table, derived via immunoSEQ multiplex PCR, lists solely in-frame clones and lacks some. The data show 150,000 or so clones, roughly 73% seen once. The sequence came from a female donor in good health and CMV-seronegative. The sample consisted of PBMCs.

This CDR3 is CASSEILVSYEQYF. The CDR3 coding sequence is TGTGCCAGCAGTGAAATACTAGTTTCCTACGAGCAGTACTTC. V and J are TRBV2 and TRBJ2-7, with a tentative D call TRBD2 (5 bases). This CDR3 contains 14 residues. V gave up 2 bases and J gave up 1 base, with 9 bases separating them. Germline V CDR1 and CDR2: SNHLY, FYNNEI.